This TCR beta chain was profiled in a study of shared T cell receptors in the human thymus. Some clones are missing from TCRdb's copy, which holds only in-frame ones; the method was immunoSEQ multiplex PCR. There are under 850,000 clones in the sample; around 89% occur only once, and about 0.01% lies in the top ten. In germline, CDR1 is MGHDK, CDR2 SYGVNS. The CDR3 loop spans 14 amino acids. The V end was cut by 1 base, the J end by 11 bases, with 15 bases between. These data were likewise used in another study, on human thymus T cells. This second study says: Samples came from healthy Finnish infants during open corrective cardiac surgery. Corrective heart surgery yielded resections, and these provided the thymus tissue. Blood and thymic repertoires both appeared biased in V and J gene usage. Related research has reported that thymic repertoires overlap highly among unrelated individuals.

The material sequenced was thymocytes. The V and J genes are TRBV25-1 and TRBJ2-1; D is perhaps TRBD2 (6 bases). This clonotype was obtained from a boy in the first two years of life with a congenital heart defect. DNA for the CDR3: TGTGCCAGCAGTGAATTCCTGGGGGGAAGGAAGCAGTTCTTC. The encoded protein is CASSEFLGGRKQFF.